The rows below give T cell receptor beta chains drawn from one sample of a study of blood T cell repertoires in COVID-19. Data came from immunoSEQ multiplex PCR; TCRdb stores just in-frame clones and leaves some out. The repertoire holds 150,000 to 200,000 clones, with about 85% as singletons. Sequencing was performed on peripheral blood. Receptors were obtained from a young man with acute or convalescent COVID-19. Both conserved end residues are part of each CDR3. Fields, in order: clone size, V gene, D gene, J gene, CDR3 DNA, CDR3 protein. D genes are given only for firm matches. The listing skips clone size in some rows; elsewhere it reads once, few, many or a size class.

NA	TRBV28	TRBD1	TRBJ2-5	TGTGCCAGCAGTCCGGGACAGGGAAAAGAGACCCAGTACTTC	CASSPGQGKETQYF
NA	TRBV7-8	TRBD1	TRBJ1-4	TGTGCCAGCAGCTTAGGTGTTGGGCAGGGGGCAACTAATGAAAAACTGTTTTTT	CASSLGVGQGATNEKLFF
NA	TRBV5-4	NA	TRBJ1-2	TGTGCCAGCAGCCCGGAGGGCGGGGGGCATTCGACCCTATATGGCTACACCTTC	CASSPEGGGHSTLYGYTF
NA	TRBV6-5	NA	TRBJ2-2	TGTGCCAGCAGCCAAGAGGTTCTGAACACCGGGGAGCTGTTTTTT	CASSQEVLNTGELFF
once	TRBV12-3/TRBV12-4	NA	TRBJ1-2	TGTGCCAGCAGTACCCAGGGTCTTGGCTACACCTTC	CASSTQGLGYTF
few	TRBV19	NA	TRBJ1-1	TGTGCCAGTAGTATAAGCCCCCGGAACCTTCGAGGGGCTTTCTTT	CASSISPRNLRGAFF
NA	TRBV6-5	NA	TRBJ2-3	TGTGCCAGCAGGCATGGCTTTTCAGATACGCAGTATTTT	CASRHGFSDTQYF
NA	TRBV10-3	NA	TRBJ1-3	TGTGCCATCAACAACGCTGGAAACACCATATATTTT	CAINNAGNTIYF
NA	TRBV4-1	TRBD1	TRBJ2-1	TGCGCCAGCAGCCAATTTGCAGGGGGCTCCTACAATGAGCAGTTCTTC	CASSQFAGGSYNEQFF
NA	TRBV7-2	NA	TRBJ2-7	TGTGCCAGCAGCGTACGTCGGGAGCCGTTCTACGAGCAGTACTTC	CASSVRREPFYEQYF
NA	TRBV6-5	NA	TRBJ2-3	TGTGCCAGCAGTACCCACCCAAGGCGGGGAGATACGCAGTATTTT	CASSTHPRRGDTQYF
NA	TRBV5-4	NA	TRBJ1-3	TGTGCCAGCAGCTCATCCAACTCTGGAAACACCATATATTTT	CASSSSNSGNTIYF
NA	TRBV30	NA	TRBJ2-2	TGTGCCTGGAGTGTACTATTCCTCAACACCGGGGAGCTGTTTTTT	CAWSVLFLNTGELFF
NA	TRBV9	TRBD2	TRBJ2-1	TGTGCCAGCAGCTCCAGACTAGCGGGGGGCCATCAGTTCTTC	CASSSRLAGGHQFF
NA	TRBV5-1	TRBD1	TRBJ2-3	TGCGCCAGCAGCGAGGGACAGGGTAACACAGATACGCAGTATTTT	CASSEGQGNTDTQYF
NA	TRBV4-1	TRBD2	TRBJ2-4	TGCGCCAGCAGCCAACCTAGCGGGGGGGGAAACATTCAGTACTTC	CASSQPSGGGNIQYF
NA	TRBV5-1	TRBD2	TRBJ2-5	TGCGCCAGCAGCTTGGCCCCACCGAGTGGGGGGGTACTGGAGACCCAGTACTTC	CASSLAPPSGGVLETQYF
NA	TRBV2	TRBD2	TRBJ2-1	TGTGCCAGCAGTGAAATCGCGGGGGGTTCCAATGAGCAGTTCTTC	CASSEIAGGSNEQFF
few	TRBV11-2	NA	TRBJ1-1	TGTGCCAGCAGCCGGGGGGAGTGGCACCTGAACACTGAAGCTTTCTTT	CASSRGEWHLNTEAFF
NA	TRBV6-6	TRBD1	TRBJ2-2	TGTGCCAGCAGCCGGGGCGGGACAGGCGAGACCGGGGAGCTGTTTTTT	CASSRGGTGETGELFF
NA	TRBV27	TRBD1	TRBJ1-5	TGTGCCAGCAGTTCCAGGGGGCTCAGCAATCAGCCCCAGCATTTT	CASSSRGLSNQPQHF
NA	TRBV29-1	NA	TRBJ1-1	TGCAGCGTTGTGCCAGGGAATAGGGCTGAAGCTTTCTTT	CSVVPGNRAEAFF
NA	TRBV9	TRBD1	TRBJ1-4	TGTGCCAGCAGCCTTAGACAGGGGGCAGGTGAAAAACTGTTTTTT	CASSLRQGAGEKLFF
few	TRBV7-9	NA	TRBJ1-5	TGTGCCAGCAGCACCGGGGGGAACAATCAGCCCCAGCATTTT	CASSTGGNNQPQHF
NA	TRBV27	TRBD1	TRBJ1-2	TGTGCCAGCAGTGCAAGGGGGACAGCCTATGGCTACACCTTC	CASSARGTAYGYTF
NA	TRBV2	TRBD1	TRBJ1-2	TGTGCCAGCAGTGCTAGGGGACAGGGTTTTAACTATGGCTACACCTTC	CASSARGQGFNYGYTF
NA	TRBV14	NA	TRBJ1-3	TGTGCCAGCAGCCAGACACGGAACACCATATATTTT	CASSQTRNTIYF
once	TRBV7-9	NA	TRBJ1-5	TGTGCCAGCAGCTTCTGGGGGCGAGGTGAGGTTAGCAATCAGCCCCAGCATTTT	CASSFWGRGEVSNQPQHF
once	TRBV12-5	NA	TRBJ2-3	TGTGCTAGTGGTTTGGGGGTTGGGCAAGATACGCAGTATTTT	CASGLGVGQDTQYF
NA	TRBV9	NA	TRBJ1-2	TGTGCCAGCAGCGTAGGATTTAGTTTTGGCTACACCTTC	CASSVGFSFGYTF
NA	TRBV19	NA	TRBJ1-5	TGTGCCAGTAGTAGTGAGCGGTTCCAGCATTTT	CASSSERFQHF
NA	TRBV19	NA	TRBJ1-3	TGTGCCAGTAGTATCGAGGGTGCCTCTGGAAACACCATATATTTT	CASSIEGASGNTIYF